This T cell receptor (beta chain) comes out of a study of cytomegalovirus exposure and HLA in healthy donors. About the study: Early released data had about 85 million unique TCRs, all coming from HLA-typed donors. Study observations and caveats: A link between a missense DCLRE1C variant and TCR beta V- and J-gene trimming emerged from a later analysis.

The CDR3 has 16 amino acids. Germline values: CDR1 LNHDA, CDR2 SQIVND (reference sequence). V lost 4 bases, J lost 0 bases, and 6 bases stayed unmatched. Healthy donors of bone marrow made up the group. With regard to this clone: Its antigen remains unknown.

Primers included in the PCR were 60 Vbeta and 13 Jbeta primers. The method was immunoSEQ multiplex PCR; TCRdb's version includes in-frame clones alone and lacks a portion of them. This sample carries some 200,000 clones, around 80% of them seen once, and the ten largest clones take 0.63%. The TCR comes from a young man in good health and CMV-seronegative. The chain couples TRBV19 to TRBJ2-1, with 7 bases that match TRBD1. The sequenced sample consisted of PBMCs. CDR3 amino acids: CASSNSRGISYNEQFF. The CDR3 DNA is TGTGCCAGTAGTAATAGCAGGGGGATCTCCTACAATGAGCAGTTCTTC.